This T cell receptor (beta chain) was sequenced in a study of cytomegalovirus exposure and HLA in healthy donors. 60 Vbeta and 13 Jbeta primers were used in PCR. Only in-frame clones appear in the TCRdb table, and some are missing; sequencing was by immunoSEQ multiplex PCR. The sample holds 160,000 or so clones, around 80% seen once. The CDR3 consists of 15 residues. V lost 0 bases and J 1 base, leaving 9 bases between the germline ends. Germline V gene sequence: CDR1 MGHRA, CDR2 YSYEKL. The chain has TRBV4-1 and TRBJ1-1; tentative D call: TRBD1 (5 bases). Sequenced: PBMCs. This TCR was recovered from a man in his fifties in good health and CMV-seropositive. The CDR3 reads CASSQEGQRNTEAFF. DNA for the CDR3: TGCGCCAGCAGCCAAGAGGGGCAGAGGAACACTGAAGCTTTCTTT.